The following is a TCR beta chain sequence with its context. This CDR3 is 15 amino acids long. The germline CDR1 and CDR2 sequences are SNHLY and FYNNEI. The V and J ends lost 3 bases and 4 bases respectively, with 14 bases between them. Generated by immunoSEQ multiplex PCR, the TCRdb table keeps only in-frame clones and is missing some. The sample has 25,000 to 30,000 clones, around four fifths seen once. The data belong to a study of stem cell transplantation in POMP-related autoinflammatory disease. V is TRBV2 and J is TRBJ2-3; D uncertain. Sample: CD4+ T cells from PBMCs, taken before stem cell transplantation. This clonotype was sampled from a human donor with POMP-related autoinflammation and immune dysregulation (PRAID). The CDR3 bases are TGTGCCAGCAGTGATTTGGGATCCCCCCCAGATACGCAGTATTTT. It translates to CASSDLGSPPDTQYF.